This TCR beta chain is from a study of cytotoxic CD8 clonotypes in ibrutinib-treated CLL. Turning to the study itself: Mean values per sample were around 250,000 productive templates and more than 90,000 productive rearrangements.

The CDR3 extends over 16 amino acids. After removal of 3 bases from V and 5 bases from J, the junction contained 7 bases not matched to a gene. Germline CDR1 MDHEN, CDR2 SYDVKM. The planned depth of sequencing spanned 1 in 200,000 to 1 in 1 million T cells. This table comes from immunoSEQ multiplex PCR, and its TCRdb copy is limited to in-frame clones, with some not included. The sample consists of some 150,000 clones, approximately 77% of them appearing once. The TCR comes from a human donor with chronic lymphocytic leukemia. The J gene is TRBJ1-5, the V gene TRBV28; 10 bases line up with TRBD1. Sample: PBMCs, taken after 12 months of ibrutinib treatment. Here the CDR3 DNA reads TGTGCCAGCAGTTTGAAGGGACAGGGGTACCATCAGCCCCAGCATTTT. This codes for CASSLKGQGYHQPQHF.